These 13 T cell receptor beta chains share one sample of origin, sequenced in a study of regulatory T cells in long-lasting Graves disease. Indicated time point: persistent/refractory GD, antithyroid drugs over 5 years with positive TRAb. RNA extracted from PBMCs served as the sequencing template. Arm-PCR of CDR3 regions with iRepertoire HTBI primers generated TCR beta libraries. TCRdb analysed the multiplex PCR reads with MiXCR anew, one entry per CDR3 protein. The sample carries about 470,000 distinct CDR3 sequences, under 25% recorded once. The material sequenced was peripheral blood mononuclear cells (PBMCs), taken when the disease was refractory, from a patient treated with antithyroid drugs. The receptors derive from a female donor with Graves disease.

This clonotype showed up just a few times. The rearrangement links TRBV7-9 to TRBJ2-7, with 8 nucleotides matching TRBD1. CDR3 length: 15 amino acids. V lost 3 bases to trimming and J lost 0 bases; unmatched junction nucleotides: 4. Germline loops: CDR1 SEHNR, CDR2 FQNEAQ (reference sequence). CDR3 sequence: CASSFPGQDSYEQYF. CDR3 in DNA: TGTGCCAGCAGCTTCCCGGGACAGGACTCCTACGAGCAGTACTTC.

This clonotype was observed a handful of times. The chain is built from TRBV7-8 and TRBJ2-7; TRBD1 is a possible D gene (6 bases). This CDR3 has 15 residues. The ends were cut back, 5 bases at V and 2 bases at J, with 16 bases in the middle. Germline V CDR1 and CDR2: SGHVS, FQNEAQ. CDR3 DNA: TGTGCCAGCAGCCCCAACAGGGTCAGTGCCTACGAGCAGTACTTC. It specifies CASSPNRVSAYEQYF.

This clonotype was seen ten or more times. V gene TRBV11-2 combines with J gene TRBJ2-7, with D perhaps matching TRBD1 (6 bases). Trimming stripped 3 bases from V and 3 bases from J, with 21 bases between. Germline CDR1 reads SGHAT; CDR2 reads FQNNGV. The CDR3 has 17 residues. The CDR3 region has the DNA TGTGCCAGCAGCTTGGGGGCTAGTGAAATTATCTTCTACGAGCAGTACTTC. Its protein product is CASSLGASEIIFYEQYF.

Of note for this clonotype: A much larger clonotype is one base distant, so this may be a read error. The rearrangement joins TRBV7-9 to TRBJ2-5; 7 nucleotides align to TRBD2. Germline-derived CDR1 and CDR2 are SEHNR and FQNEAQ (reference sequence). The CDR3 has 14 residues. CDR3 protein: CASSLVGRGETQCF. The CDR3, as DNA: TGTGCCAGCAGCTTAGTCGGACGGGGGGAGACCCAGTGCTTC.

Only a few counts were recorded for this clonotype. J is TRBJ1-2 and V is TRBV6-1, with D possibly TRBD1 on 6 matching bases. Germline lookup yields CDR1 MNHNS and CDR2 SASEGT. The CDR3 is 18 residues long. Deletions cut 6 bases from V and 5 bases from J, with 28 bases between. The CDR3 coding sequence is TGTGCCAGCAGGTCCAGGCGGGACATCGAACGTCGGTTGTATGGCTACACCTTC. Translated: CASRSRRDIERRLYGYTF.

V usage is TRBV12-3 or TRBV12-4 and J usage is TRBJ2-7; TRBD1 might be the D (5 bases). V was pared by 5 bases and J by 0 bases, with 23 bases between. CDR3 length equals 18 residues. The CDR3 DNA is TGTGCCAGCAGTACCCGTGAGGTTCGAAGGGGTATCTCCTACGAGCAGTACTTC. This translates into CASSTREVRRGISYEQYF.

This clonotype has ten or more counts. Here the CDR3 DNA reads TGTGCCAGCAGCTTGGGCCTGAGTAATGAAAAACTGTTTTTT. It encodes CASSLGLSNEKLFF. V usage is TRBV7-9 and J usage is TRBJ1-4, with D unclear. Between the trimmed V and J ends, which lost 3 bases and 4 bases, there was a span of 9 bases. Per the germline V gene, CDR1 is SEHNR and CDR2 is FQNEAQ (reference sequence). This CDR3 comprises 14 residues.

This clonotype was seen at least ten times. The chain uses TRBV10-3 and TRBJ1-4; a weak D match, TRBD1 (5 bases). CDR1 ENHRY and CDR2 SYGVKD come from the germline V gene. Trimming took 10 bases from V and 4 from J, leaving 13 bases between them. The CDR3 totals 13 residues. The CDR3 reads CATMGEFNEKLFF. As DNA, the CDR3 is TGTGCCACCATGGGGGAGTTTAATGAAAAACTGTTTTTT.

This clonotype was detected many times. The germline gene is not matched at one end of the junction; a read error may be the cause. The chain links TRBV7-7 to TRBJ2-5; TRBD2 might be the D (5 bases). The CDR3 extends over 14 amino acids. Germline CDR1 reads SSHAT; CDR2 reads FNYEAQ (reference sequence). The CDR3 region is CASSLGLPLETQYF. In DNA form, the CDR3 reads TGTGCTAGCAGCCTCGGACTCCCACTGGAGACCCAGTACTTC. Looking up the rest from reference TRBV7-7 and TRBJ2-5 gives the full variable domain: GAGVSQSPRYKVTKRGQDVTLRCDPISSHATLYWYQQALGQGPEFLTYFNYEAQPDKSGLPSDRFSAERPEGSISTLTIQRTEQRDSAMYRCASSLGLPLETQYFGPGTRLLVL.

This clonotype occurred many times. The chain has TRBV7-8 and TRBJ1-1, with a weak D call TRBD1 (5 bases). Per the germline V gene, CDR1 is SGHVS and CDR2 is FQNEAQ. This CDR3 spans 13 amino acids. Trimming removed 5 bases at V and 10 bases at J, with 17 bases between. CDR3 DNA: TGTGCCAGCAGCAAAAGGGAATTGGGGGGAGCTTTCTTT. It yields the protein CASSKRELGGAFF.

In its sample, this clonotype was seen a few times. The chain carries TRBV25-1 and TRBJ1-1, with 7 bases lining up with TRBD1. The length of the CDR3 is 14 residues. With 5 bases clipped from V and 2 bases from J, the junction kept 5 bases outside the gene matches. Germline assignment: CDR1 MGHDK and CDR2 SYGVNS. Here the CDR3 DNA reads TGTGCCAGCAGTCGACAGGGAGAAAACACTGAAGCTTTCTTT. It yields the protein CASSRQGENTEAFF.

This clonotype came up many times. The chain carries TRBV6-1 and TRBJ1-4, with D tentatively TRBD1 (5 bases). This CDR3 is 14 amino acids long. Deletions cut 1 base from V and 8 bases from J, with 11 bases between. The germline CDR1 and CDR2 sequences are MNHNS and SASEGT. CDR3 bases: TGTGCCAGCAGTGAAGTGGGGGTTACCGAAAAACTGTTTTTT. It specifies CASSEVGVTEKLFF.

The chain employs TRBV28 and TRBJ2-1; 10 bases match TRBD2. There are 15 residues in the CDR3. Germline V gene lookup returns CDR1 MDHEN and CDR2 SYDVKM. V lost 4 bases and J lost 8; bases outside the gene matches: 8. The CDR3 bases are TGTGCCAGCAGTTCCCCAGCGGGGGGGCTCTATGAGCAGTTCTTC. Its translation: CASSSPAGGLYEQFF.